Presented here are 31 T cell receptor beta chains from one specimen sequenced in a study of blood T cell repertoires in COVID-19. Sequencing used immunoSEQ multiplex PCR; TCRdb keeps in-frame clones, though not all of them. This repertoire shows 200,000 to 250,000 clones, roughly 80% found once; its top ten account for 4.5% to 5.5%. Sequenced material: peripheral blood. The receptors come from a woman aged 55-70 years who had recovered from COVID-19.

The chain is built from TRBV19 and TRBJ1-6; 8 nucleotides match TRBD1. The germline V gene has CDR1 LNHDA and CDR2 SQIVND (reference sequence). The junction had 10 bases not matched to a gene; V was cut back by 4 bases and J by 8 bases. This CDR3 spans 16 amino acids. The CDR3 coding sequence is TGTGCCAGTAGTAGGGTTCGGACAGGGCAACATTCACCCCTCCACTTT. Translation gives CASSRVRTGQHSPLHF.

Points on this clone: The junction departs from germline at one end; a sequencing error may be responsible. V usage is TRBV12-5 and J usage is TRBJ2-3; D gene ambiguous. Germline assignment: CDR1 LGHNT and CDR2 FRNRAP. This CDR3 is 15 amino acids long. CDR3 bases: TGTGCTAGTGGTTTTGGGTTAATGGGCACGGATACGCAGTATTTT. As protein: CASGFGLMGTDTQYF.

The rearrangement joins TRBV7-9 to TRBJ1-2; a possible D gene is TRBD1 (5 bases). CDR1 is SEHNR, CDR2 FQNEAQ, per germline (reference sequence). Trimming left V 3 bases short and J 4 bases short, with 12 bases between. The CDR3 sequence is 14 residues long. The CDR3 sequence: CASSFSDGGYGYTF. The DNA of the CDR3 is TGTGCCAGCAGCTTTTCCGACGGGGGCTATGGCTACACCTTC.

This rearrangement joins TRBV19 to TRBJ1-2; TRBD1 agrees at 7 bases. V trimming: 11 bases; J trimming: 6 bases; junction bases outside the gene matches: 9. CDR1 LNHDA and CDR2 SQIVND come from the germline V gene (reference sequence). The CDR3 spans 12 residues. The CDR3: CAGHRGRNGYTF. The CDR3 DNA reads as TGTGCCGGCCACAGGGGACGGAATGGCTACACCTTC.

This chain links TRBV10-3 with TRBJ1-2, with D perhaps matching TRBD1 (6 bases). The V gene's germline CDR1 is ENHRY and CDR2 SYGVKD. Trimming took off 0 bases at V and 7 bases at J, with 12 bases between the two ends. The CDR3 spans 14 residues. CDR3 sequence reads: CAISESGGAGGYTF. For the CDR3, the DNA is TGTGCCATCAGTGAGTCAGGGGGGGCCGGTGGCTACACCTTC.

The V call is TRBV4-1, the J call TRBJ2-7; 10 bases are a match to TRBD1. V gave up 2 bases and J gave up 4 bases; unmatched junction bases: 2. This CDR3 is built from 14 residues. The germline CDR1 and CDR2 sequences are MGHRA and YSYEKL. The DNA for the CDR3 is TGCGCCAGCAGCCAACGGGACAGGGGTTACGAGCAGTACTTC. Its translation is CASSQRDRGYEQYF.

This clone occurred a few times. The chain is built from TRBV11-2 and TRBJ1-6; the D gene is possibly TRBD1 (5 bases). CDR3 size: 15 residues. The V gene's germline CDR1 is SGHAT and CDR2 FQNNGV. Trimming removed 5 bases from V and 5 bases from J, with 13 bases in between. CDR3 region: CASSRRGGNNSPLHF. DNA for the CDR3: TGTGCCAGCAGCCGCCGGGGGGGAAATAATTCACCCCTCCACTTT.

The CDR3 DNA follows: TGTGCCAGCAGCCCCTGGGGCATTAGGTACAATGAGCAGTTCTTC. Protein sequence: CASSPWGIRYNEQFF. The chain recombines TRBV7-2 with TRBJ2-1; the D gene is possibly TRBD1 (5 bases). The CDR3 is 15 amino acids. V was clipped by 5 bases and J by 4 bases, with 15 bases between them. From germline, CDR1 is SGHTA and CDR2 FQGNSA.

The chain links TRBV12-3 or TRBV12-4 to TRBJ1-2; D unresolved. The CDR3 runs 13 residues. Trimming cost V 3 bases and J 8 bases, with 13 bases left between them. CDR3 region: CASSFGYFSGYTF. CDR3 coding DNA: TGTGCCAGCAGTTTCGGCTACTTTAGCGGCTACACCTTC.

V and J are TRBV19 and TRBJ1-2, with TRBD1 matching over 11 bases. The CDR3 is made up of 15 amino acids. Looked up from germline, CDR1 is LNHDA and CDR2 is SQIVND (reference sequence). The ends lost 5 bases at V and 8 bases at J; junction bases unmatched: 10. The CDR3: CASSPWTGGSQGYTF. As DNA, the CDR3 is TGTGCCAGTAGTCCGTGGACAGGGGGCTCTCAGGGCTACACCTTC. Full variable domain (missing parts from reference TRBV19 and TRBJ1-2): DGGITQSPKYLFRKEGQNVTLSCEQNLNHDAMYWYRQDPGQGLRLIYYSQIVNDFQKGDIAEGYSVSREKKESFPLTVTSAQKNPTAFYLCASSPWTGGSQGYTFGSGTRLTVV.

The chain couples TRBV18 to TRBJ1-3; possible D gene TRBD1, 5 bases. CDR1 is KGHSH, CDR2 LQKENI, per germline. This CDR3 has 14 amino acids. The V and J ends lost 3 bases and 2 bases respectively, with 8 bases between them. The CDR3 DNA sequence: TGTGCCAGCTCACCTCCAGGGACTGGAAACACCATATATTTT. It yields the protein CASSPPGTGNTIYF.

This chain links TRBV10-3 with TRBJ2-1; a possible D gene is TRBD2 (5 bases). Germline lookup yields CDR1 ENHRY and CDR2 SYGVKD. The CDR3 runs 13 residues. Trimming removed 3 bases at V and 5 bases at J, with 8 bases between. In nucleotides, the CDR3 is TGTGCCATCAGTGATCGAGCGGACAATGAGCAGTTCTTC. Amino acid sequence: CAISDRADNEQFF.

This sequence joins TRBV7-3 and TRBJ2-1; 15 bases are a match to TRBD2. Germline V lookup: CDR1 SGHTA, CDR2 FQGTGA. Germline trimming cut 6 bases from V and 7 bases from J; bases unmatched to any gene: 4. The CDR3 is 15 amino acids. The CDR3 nucleotides read TGTGCCAGCAGTACCGGGACTAGCGGGGGGAATGAGCAGTTCTTC. This translates into CASSTGTSGGNEQFF.

This clone showed up just once. The gene calls are TRBV27 and TRBJ1-5; D is unresolved. V lost 6 bases and J lost 3, with 12 bases in between. This CDR3 has 14 amino acids. The germline V gene encodes CDR1 MNHEY and CDR2 SMNVEV (reference sequence). The DNA of the CDR3 is TGTGCCAGCAGAAAGACAAGCTTCAATCAGCCCCAGCATTTT. This encodes CASRKTSFNQPQHF.

The chain couples TRBV2 to TRBJ1-5; D is undetermined. The CDR3 extends over 15 amino acids. CDR1 SNHLY and CDR2 FYNNEI come from the germline V gene. Trimming took 5 bases from V and 2 from J, leaving 13 bases between them. In DNA, the CDR3 is TGTGCCAGCAGTACCACATCAGGTGGCAATCAGCCCCAGCATTTT. As protein: CASSTTSGGNQPQHF. The entire variable domain, with the rest obtained from reference TRBV2 and TRBJ1-5, is as follows: EPEVTQTPSHQVTQMGQEVILRCVPISNHLYFYWYRQILGQKVEFLVSFYNNEISEKSEIFDDQFSVERPDGSNFTLKIRSTKLEDSAMYFCASSTTSGGNQPQHFGDGTRLSIL.

The gene calls are TRBV6-5 and TRBJ1-2; D possibly corresponds to TRBD1 (6 bases). Germline V gene data show CDR1 as MNHEY and CDR2 as SVGAGI. The CDR3 is made up of 15 amino acids. Deletions cut 6 bases from V and 0 bases from J, with 14 bases between. The CDR3 sequence: CASRYNRETNYGYTF. CDR3 DNA sequence: TGTGCCAGCAGGTACAACAGGGAAACTAACTATGGCTACACCTTC.

The chain is built from TRBV7-8 and TRBJ2-3; 12 nucleotides line up with TRBD1. CDR3 length equals 14 residues. Germline CDR1 is SGHVS and CDR2 is FQNEAQ. V trimming: 5 bases; J trimming: 11 bases; junction bases outside the gene matches: 8. CDR3 DNA sequence: TGTGCCAGCAGCCCGGGACAGGGGGCGAGAGGGCAGTATTTT. Its protein is CASSPGQGARGQYF.

V is TRBV29-1 and J is TRBJ2-7; 8 nucleotides align to TRBD1. The CDR3 consists of 15 residues. V lost 3 bases, J lost 1 base, and 8 bases stayed unmatched. Germline CDR1 and CDR2: SQVTM and ANQGSEA. As DNA, the CDR3 is TGCAGCGTTGATCTTGGGGGACAGGCTTCCTACGAGCAGTACTTC. This translates into CSVDLGGQASYEQYF.

V is TRBV6-5 and J is TRBJ1-2; maybe TRBD1 (6 bases). This CDR3 spans 14 amino acids. Trimming pared 7 bases from V and 2 bases from J, leaving 14 bases between. Germline CDR1 MNHEY, CDR2 SVGAGI. This CDR3 reads CASTRAGANYGYTF. CDR3 DNA: TGTGCCAGCACCAGAGCGGGGGCGAACTATGGCTACACCTTC.

The rearrangement joins TRBV9 to TRBJ1-1, with 9 nucleotides matching TRBD1. The V and J ends lost 3 bases and 2 bases, in that order; junction bases with no gene match: 5. The CDR3 length is 15 residues. The V gene's germline CDR1 is SGDLS and CDR2 YYNGEE. CDR3 loop: CASSAMDRGNTEAFF. CDR3 DNA: TGTGCCAGCAGCGCGATGGACAGGGGTAACACTGAAGCTTTCTTT.

The count of this clone is one. This chain joins TRBV7-2 and TRBJ2-1, with TRBD2 as a possible D gene (7 bases). The CDR3 consists of 14 residues. CDR1 SGHTA and CDR2 FQGNSA come from the germline V gene. Trimming pared 5 bases from V and 5 bases from J, leaving 13 bases between. The CDR3 sequence: CASSIGGGHNEQFF. CDR3 DNA: TGTGCCAGCAGCATAGGGGGGGGGCACAATGAGCAGTTCTTC.

The CDR3 loop reads CASSELRGRGDTQYF. Here the CDR3 DNA reads TGTGCCAGCAGTGAACTAAGGGGGAGAGGAGATACGCAGTATTTT. The chain employs TRBV25-1 and TRBJ2-3; maybe TRBD1 (6 bases). Trimming left V 2 bases short and J 5 bases short, with 14 bases between. The germline V gene encodes CDR1 MGHDK and CDR2 SYGVNS. This CDR3 contains 15 residues.

The rearrangement links TRBV7-3 to TRBJ2-2; D might be TRBD1 (5 bases). CDR3 length: 16 amino acids. From germline, CDR1 is SGHTA and CDR2 FQGTGA. Trimming removed 1 base from V and 5 bases from J, with 14 bases in between. CDR3 protein: CASSLRAQGLTGELFF. The CDR3 DNA follows: TGTGCCAGCAGCTTAAGAGCGCAGGGATTAACCGGGGAGCTGTTTTTT.

This chain joins TRBV6-2 or TRBV6-3 and TRBJ1-6; D possibly corresponds to TRBD1 (6 bases). The CDR3 loop spans 14 amino acids. From germline, CDR1 is MNHEY and CDR2 SVGEGT. Trimming cost V 6 bases and J 5 bases, with 11 bases left between them. Here the CDR3 reads CASSRGGDNSPLHF. The CDR3 DNA reads TGTGCCAGCAGCCGAGGGGGGGATAATTCACCCCTCCACTTT.

The V call is TRBV5-4, the J call TRBJ1-2, with a possible D match to TRBD1 (5 bases). The CDR3 runs 13 residues. Germline lookup yields CDR1 SGHNT and CDR2 YYREEE (reference sequence). Trimming stripped 0 bases from V and 8 bases from J, with 11 bases between. CDR3 DNA: TGTGCCAGCAGCTTGGGACAGACGGGCGGCTACACCTTC. It yields the protein CASSLGQTGGYTF.

The chain couples TRBV6-4 to TRBJ1-1; D uncertain. Germline V gives CDR1 MRHNA, CDR2 SNTAGT. Trimming pared 6 bases from V and 10 bases from J, leaving 12 bases between. This CDR3 is built from 11 residues. The CDR3 spells CASRRTPRAFF. The CDR3 DNA reads TGTGCCAGCAGAAGAACCCCGCGAGCTTTCTTT.

CDR3 loop: CASSQPLPATGNTIYF. The CDR3 coding sequence is TGCGCCAGCAGCCAACCACTCCCAGCGACTGGAAACACCATATATTTT. V is TRBV4-1 and J is TRBJ1-3; D is ambiguous. The V end lost 2 bases, the J end lost 2 bases, and 13 bases lay between the germline ends. The CDR3 extends over 16 amino acids. Germline V gene sequence: CDR1 MGHRA, CDR2 YSYEKL.

On this clone itself: The same CDR3 is also encoded by other DNA sequences in this sample. The chain employs TRBV5-4 and TRBJ1-2, with D tentatively TRBD1 (5 bases). Germline CDR1 is SGHNT and CDR2 is YYREEE (reference sequence). V lost 3 bases and J 4 bases, leaving 7 bases between the germline ends. This CDR3 contains 12 residues. The CDR3 spells CASSSDSYGYTF. As DNA, the CDR3 is TGTGCCAGCAGCTCTGACAGCTATGGCTACACCTTC.

The genes are TRBV7-9 and TRBJ1-3, with D possibly being TRBD1 (5 bases). Germline V gene sequence: CDR1 SEHNR, CDR2 FQNEAQ (reference sequence). There are 14 residues in the CDR3. Trimming shortened V by 11 bases and J by 0 bases, and 14 bases separated the two germline ends. CDR3 bases: TGTGCCTACGGGCGGCAGGGCTCTGGAAACACCATATATTTT. It specifies CAYGRQGSGNTIYF. Complete variable domain (other parts from reference TRBV7-9 and TRBJ1-3): DTGVSQNPRHKITKRGQNVTFRCDPISEHNRLYWYRQTLGQGPEFLTYFQNEAQLEKSRLLSDRFSAERPKGSFSTLEIQRTEQGDSAMYLCAYGRQGSGNTIYFGEGSWLTVV.

The CDR3 DNA reads as TGTGCCAGCAGCCCAGGGGCGGGGGTCCTCAATGAGCAGTTCTTC. Its translation is CASSPGAGVLNEQFF. This rearrangement joins TRBV7-9 to TRBJ2-1, with TRBD2 as a possible D gene (7 bases). The CDR3 spans 15 residues. The germline CDR1 and CDR2 sequences are SEHNR and FQNEAQ (reference sequence). V lost 5 bases to trimming and J lost 6 bases, with 17 bases between them.

This clone was counted between two and nine times. Other DNA sequences in this specimen translate into the identical CDR3. The J gene is TRBJ2-1, the V gene TRBV5-1; 7 bases line up with TRBD2. CDR3 length: 14 residues. Unmatched junction bases numbered 0, after V lost 2 bases and J lost 1 base. Germline V gene data show CDR1 as SGHRS and CDR2 as YFSETQ. The CDR3: CASSLAGSYNEQFF. The CDR3 region has the DNA TGCGCCAGCAGCTTAGCGGGGTCCTACAATGAGCAGTTCTTC.